One sample yielded the 24 T cell receptor beta chains listed below, sequenced in a study of T-cell memory formation after mild COVID-19. Via MiXCR, TCRdb re-called the 5' RACE reads, giving one row per CDR3 protein. The sample includes hundreds of thousands of distinct CDR3 sequences, less than 20% seen only once; the top ten take 2% to 2.5%. The sequenced sample was PBMCs or a T cell subset sorted from them (not recorded which). The receptors were sampled from an adult woman who had mild COVID-19 (a few samples of this study predate the infection). Cell type and time point are not known.

The genes are TRBV24-1 and TRBJ2-5; 8 nucleotides line up with TRBD2. CDR3 length: 17 amino acids. Trimming at V came to 4 bases and at J to 0 bases, leaving 9 bases not matched to a gene. Germline CDR1 and CDR2: KGHDR and SFDVKD. The CDR3 region has the DNA TGTGCCACCAGTGAGGGCGTGGGGCGGGGGGACCAAGAGACCCAGTACTTC. It specifies CATSEGVGRGDQETQYF.

The V gene is TRBV30, the J gene TRBJ2-1; D is unclear. This CDR3 contains 14 residues. Germline values: CDR1 GTSNPN, CDR2 SVGIG (reference sequence). V was shortened by 1 base and J by 4 bases, with 11 bases between the two germline ends. The CDR3 coding sequence is TGTGCCTGGAGTGCCCCTCGAGCTTACAATGAGCAGTTCTTC. Encoded protein: CAWSAPRAYNEQFF.

At least ten counts were recorded for this clonotype. This chain links TRBV7-6 with TRBJ1-2; possible D gene TRBD1, 5 bases. V lost 4 bases and J 5 bases, leaving 11 bases between the germline ends. CDR1 SGHVS and CDR2 FNYEAQ come from the germline V gene. The CDR3 has 13 amino acids. The CDR3 sequence: CASSSGTQYGYTF. In DNA form, the CDR3 reads TGTGCCAGCAGCTCAGGGACCCAGTATGGCTACACCTTC.

This clonotype was counted between two and nine times. The chain joins TRBV11-3 to TRBJ2-1; either TRBD1 or TRBD2 may fit D (5 bases each). Germline CDR1 SGHNT, CDR2 YENEEA. The CDR3 consists of 11 residues. The ends were cut back, 7 bases at V and 7 bases at J, with 8 bases in the middle. In DNA form, the CDR3 reads TGTGCCAGCAAGGGGACGAATGAGCAGTTCTTC. Protein: CASKGTNEQFF.

The rearrangement links TRBV2 to TRBJ2-3; D not resolved. V lost 4 bases to trimming and J lost 8 bases, with 10 bases between them. Germline loops: CDR1 SNHLY, CDR2 FYNNEI. This CDR3 is 12 amino acids long. CDR3 region: CASSAELVTQYF. The CDR3 bases are TGTGCCAGCAGTGCGGAATTAGTTACGCAGTATTTT.

V is TRBV6-6 and J is TRBJ2-1; 11 nucleotides match TRBD2. V shed 2 bases and J 5 bases; nucleotides not matched to a gene: 2. Germline V gene sequence: CDR1 MNHNY, CDR2 SVGAGI (reference sequence). This CDR3 has 15 amino acids. The CDR3 spells CASSYGTSGHNEQFF. The DNA of the CDR3 is TGTGCCAGCAGTTACGGGACTAGCGGACACAATGAGCAGTTCTTC.

The chain couples TRBV7-3 to TRBJ2-2, with D perhaps given as TRBD1 or TRBD2 (5 bases each). Trimming removed 2 bases from V and 1 base from J, with 11 bases in between. Germline V lookup: CDR1 SGHTA, CDR2 FQGTGA. The CDR3 is 16 residues long. This chain's CDR3 is CASSLGGQGNTGELFF. The CDR3 region has the DNA TGTGCCAGCAGCTTAGGCGGGCAGGGGAACACCGGGGAGCTGTTTTTT.

In its sample, this clonotype was seen a few times. This chain links TRBV4-1 with TRBJ2-7; the match to TRBD1 covers 9 bases. Looked up from germline, CDR1 is MGHRA and CDR2 is YSYEKL. The CDR3 contains 17 residues. The junction had 13 bases not matched to a gene; V was cut back by 2 bases and J by 5 bases. CDR3 DNA: TGCGCCAGCAGCCAACAAGGCAGGACAGGGGATGGGGACGAGCAGTACTTC. This codes for CASSQQGRTGDGDEQYF.

The chain carries TRBV12-3 or TRBV12-4 and TRBJ2-3, with TRBD1 identical over 10 bases. This CDR3 has 14 amino acids. V dropped 7 bases and J dropped 4; count of bases not matched to a gene: 5. The CDR3 nucleotides are TGTGCCAGCAAGCTCGGGACAGGGGCAGATACGCAGTATTTT. Residues: CASKLGTGADTQYF.

The genes are TRBV6-2 or TRBV6-3 and TRBJ1-1; TRBD1 matches at 7 bases. The CDR3 sequence is 13 residues long. V dropped 4 bases and J dropped 7; count of bases not matched to a gene: 6. Germline assignment: CDR1 MNHEY and CDR2 SVGEGT. The CDR3 protein is CASSFYRGLEAFF. The CDR3 coding sequence is TGTGCCAGCAGTTTCTACAGGGGCCTTGAAGCTTTCTTT.

The V gene is TRBV27, the J gene TRBJ1-5; no reliable D call. Trimming removed 4 bases from V and 6 bases from J, with 13 bases in between. Germline values: CDR1 MNHEY, CDR2 SMNVEV (reference sequence). This CDR3 spans 14 amino acids. In nucleotides, the CDR3 is TGTGCCAGCAGTTCATGGGGTAGTCTTCAGCCCCAGCATTTT. Protein sequence: CASSSWGSLQPQHF.

This clonotype has more than one count but fewer than ten. The V and J genes are TRBV9 and TRBJ2-3; D unresolved. Trimming shortened V by 0 bases and J by 2 bases, and 10 bases separated the two germline ends. CDR1 SGDLS and CDR2 YYNGEE come from the germline V gene. CDR3 size: 15 residues. Here the CDR3 DNA reads TGTGCCAGCAGCGTAGTCCCGCAGATCACAGATACGCAGTATTTT. Protein sequence: CASSVVPQITDTQYF.

The V gene is TRBV5-1, the J gene TRBJ2-7; D is unresolved. This CDR3 region has 14 residues. V was cut by 3 bases and J by 1 base, with 11 bases left in between. Looked up from germline, CDR1 is SGHRS and CDR2 is YFSETQ. The chain's CDR3 is CASSSTSSSYEQYF. The DNA for the CDR3 is TGCGCCAGCAGCTCCACGTCCTCATCCTACGAGCAGTACTTC.

The chain links TRBV3-1 to TRBJ2-1; D is undetermined. V lost 2 bases to trimming and J lost 7 bases, with 9 bases between them. The germline V gene has CDR1 LGHDT and CDR2 YNNKEL (reference sequence). The CDR3 covers 13 residues. In nucleotides, the CDR3 is TGTGCCAGCAGCCAACTTGCCACGAATGAGCAGTTCTTC. Protein: CASSQLATNEQFF.

This chain joins TRBV11-3 and TRBJ2-1, with 15 bases that match TRBD2. CDR1 and CDR2 (germline): SGHNT, YENEEA. V was clipped by 5 bases and J by 13 bases; unmatched bases: 6. This CDR3 is built from 14 residues. Written as DNA, the CDR3 is TGTGCCAGCAGCGAAGGACTAGCGGGAGGGCATCAGTTCTTC. Its protein product is CASSEGLAGGHQFF.

This clonotype showed up just a few times. The genes are TRBV20-1 and TRBJ2-3; perhaps TRBD2 as D (7 bases). Trimming left V 3 bases short and J 4 bases short, with 17 bases between. From germline, CDR1 is DFQATT and CDR2 SNEGSKA (reference sequence). The CDR3 has 15 amino acids. Here the CDR3 reads CSASPGGALADTQYF. CDR3 coding DNA: TGCAGTGCTAGCCCTGGGGGGGCGCTGGCAGATACGCAGTATTTT.

This clonotype was recorded many times. This chain's CDR3 is CASSPPVSLAGTEYEQYF. The DNA for the CDR3 is TGTGCCAGCTCACCACCGGTTAGTCTGGCAGGGACCGAGTACGAGCAGTACTTC. The rearrangement links TRBV18 to TRBJ2-7; D assignment may be TRBD1 or TRBD2 (5 bases each). The CDR3 contains 18 residues. V was shortened by 0 bases and J by 4 bases, with 22 bases between the two germline ends. Germline V gene data show CDR1 as KGHSH and CDR2 as LQKENI. Supplemented by reference TRBV18 and TRBJ2-7, the full variable domain reads NAGVMQNPRHLVRRRGQEARLRCSPMKGHSHVYWYRQLPEEGLKFMVYLQKENIIDESGMPKERFSAEFPKEGPSILRIQQVVRGDSAAYFCASSPPVSLAGTEYEQYFGPGTRLTVT.

This chain connects TRBV5-1 to TRBJ2-3, with 7 bases identical to TRBD1. Per the germline V gene, CDR1 is SGHRS and CDR2 is YFSETQ. J gave up 2 bases and V 4 bases, and 13 bases lay outside the gene matches. CDR3 length equals 17 residues. CDR3 protein: CASSPGQATFNTDTQYF. The CDR3 region has the DNA TGCGCCAGCAGCCCCGGACAGGCCACATTCAACACAGATACGCAGTATTTT. Full variable domain (remainder filled in from reference TRBV5-1 and TRBJ2-3): KAGVTQTPRYLIKTRGQQVTLSCSPISGHRSVSWYQQTPGQGLQFLFEYFSETQRNKGNFPGRFSGRQFSNSRSEMNVSTLELGDSALYLCASSPGQATFNTDTQYFGPGTRLTVL.

This clonotype was counted between two and nine times. V is TRBV6-5 and J is TRBJ2-2; possibly TRBD2 for D (6 bases). This CDR3 contains 14 residues. Trimming stripped 7 bases from V and 6 bases from J, with 15 bases between. Germline assignment: CDR1 MNHEY and CDR2 SVGAGI. CDR3 nucleotide sequence: TGTGCCAGCACTCGCGGGATCCGCGCCGGGGAGCTGTTTTTT. Amino acids: CASTRGIRAGELFF.

CDR3 DNA sequence: TGCAGCGTTGAATCGGGGGGCGACCTAGAGGAGCAGTTCTTC. Residues: CSVESGGDLEEQFF. The rearrangement uses TRBV29-1 and TRBJ2-1, with D tentatively TRBD2 (7 bases). The ends were cut back, 2 bases at V and 10 bases at J, with 18 bases in the middle. Germline CDR1 is SQVTM and CDR2 is ANQGSEA. The CDR3 sequence is 14 residues long.

This clonotype was seen repeatedly, ten times or more. The gene calls are TRBV29-1 and TRBJ2-2, with 10 bases that match TRBD1. The V segment lost 7 bases and the J segment 6 bases; nucleotides outside the gene matches: 5. The CDR3 is 13 amino acids. The germline V gene encodes CDR1 SQVTM and CDR2 ANQGSEA. CDR3 protein: CSGGQGVAGELFF. Here the CDR3 DNA reads TGCAGCGGTGGACAGGGGGTCGCCGGGGAGCTGTTTTTT.

CDR3 coding DNA: TGTGCCAGCAGCCCTCACTTAGGGGGGGGCGGGGAGCTGTTTTTT. Translation gives CASSPHLGGGGELFF. V and J are TRBV7-2 and TRBJ2-2, with D possibly matching TRBD2 (7 bases). Trimming removed 5 bases from V and 7 bases from J, with 17 bases in between. Germline V CDR1 and CDR2: SGHTA, FQGNSA. The CDR3 is made up of 15 amino acids.

This clonotype has just a few counts. This rearrangement joins TRBV6-5 to TRBJ2-1, with D possibly TRBD1 on 6 matching bases. V was shortened by 2 bases and J by 0 bases, with 8 bases between the two germline ends. Germline V gene data show CDR1 as MNHEY and CDR2 as SVGAGI. The CDR3 consists of 15 residues. CDR3 sequence: CASSYDRSSYNEQFF. For the CDR3, the DNA is TGTGCCAGCAGTTACGACAGGAGCTCCTACAATGAGCAGTTCTTC.

This clonotype has more than one count but fewer than ten. V gene TRBV6-5 combines with J gene TRBJ1-2; TRBD1 matches at 9 bases. This CDR3 has 14 amino acids. J was trimmed by 8 bases and V by 6 bases; bases with no gene match: 10. The germline V gene has CDR1 MNHEY and CDR2 SVGAGI. CDR3 residues: CASRLPGQGFGYTF. CDR3 DNA: TGTGCCAGCAGACTACCGGGACAGGGCTTCGGCTACACCTTC.